These 32 T cell receptor beta chains share one sample of origin, sequenced in a study of T cells in localized non-small cell lung cancer. Assay used: immunoSEQ multiplex PCR; TCRdb lists only in-frame clones, some missing. Among about 26,000 clones listed, 80% to 90% were seen once. This material consisted of peripheral blood, taken before any cancer treatment. The origin of the receptors is a female donor older than 55 with stage II squamous cell lung carcinoma.

The V and J genes are TRBV5-4 and TRBJ2-5; D may be TRBD2 (6 bases). The germline gives CDR1 SGHNT, CDR2 YYREEE (reference sequence). The CDR3 is made up of 14 amino acids. Trimming stripped 4 bases from V and 3 bases from J, with 13 bases between. The CDR3 DNA is TGTGCCAGCAGCGCACGGAGGGAGGAAGAGACCCAGTACTTC. It yields the protein CASSARREEETQYF.

This chain joins TRBV27 and TRBJ2-5; D is possibly TRBD2 (6 bases). Between the trimmed V and J ends, which lost 4 bases and 4 bases, there was a span of 7 bases. This CDR3 is 12 amino acids long. Germline assignment: CDR1 MNHEY and CDR2 SMNVEV (reference sequence). The CDR3 here is CASSSGRETQYF. CDR3 nucleotides: TGTGCCAGCAGTTCCGGGAGAGAGACCCAGTACTTC.

The chain joins TRBV2 to TRBJ1-5, with TRBD1 as a possible D gene (6 bases). CDR1 and CDR2 from the germline V gene are SNHLY and FYNNEI. V was clipped by 6 bases and J by 0 bases, with 9 bases between them. The CDR3 is made up of 14 amino acids. CDR3 loop: CASRRTDSNQPQHF. As DNA, the CDR3 is TGTGCCAGCAGAAGGACAGATAGCAATCAGCCCCAGCATTTT. The complete variable domain, with remaining parts taken from reference TRBV2 and TRBJ1-5, reads EPEVTQTPSHQVTQMGQEVILRCVPISNHLYFYWYRQILGQKVEFLVSFYNNEISEKSEIFDDQFSVERPDGSNFTLKIRSTKLEDSAMYFCASRRTDSNQPQHFGDGTRLSIL.

This clone came up a few times. CDR3 nucleotide sequence: TGTGCCACCAGAGGAAGGGGGACGAACACCGGGGAGCTGTTTTTT. Amino acids: CATRGRGTNTGELFF. The chain joins TRBV15 to TRBJ2-2, with D perhaps matching TRBD1 (6 bases). Trimming took off 6 bases at V and 0 bases at J, with 11 bases between the two ends. The CDR3 has 15 residues. In germline, CDR1 is LNHNV, CDR2 YYDKDF (reference sequence).

This chain uses TRBV6-5 with TRBJ1-6; 11 bases are shared with TRBD1. The germline CDR1 and CDR2 sequences are MNHEY and SVGAGI. The CDR3 sequence is 16 residues long. Losses at the gene ends were 4 bases for V and 8 bases for J; bases not matched to a gene: 7. The CDR3 coding sequence is TGTGCCAGCAGTTCCTCAGGGGGACAGGGGGATTCACCCCTCCACTTT. This encodes CASSSSGGQGDSPLHF.

J is TRBJ2-1 and V is TRBV7-2; D is unresolved. The length of the CDR3 is 13 residues. V lost 2 bases and J 6 bases, leaving 8 bases between the germline ends. Germline loops: CDR1 SGHTA, CDR2 FQGNSA. The CDR3, as DNA: TGTGCCAGCAGCTTAAGTGGAACCAATGAGCAGTTCTTC. This translates into CASSLSGTNEQFF. The full variable domain, its missing parts supplied by reference TRBV7-2 and TRBJ2-1, is GAGVSQSPSNKVTEKGKDVELRCDPISGHTALYWYRQSLGQGLEFLIYFQGNSAPDKSGLPSDRFSAERTGGSVSTLTIQRTQQEDSAVYLCASSLSGTNEQFFGPGTRLTVL.

This sequence joins TRBV5-1 and TRBJ2-1; D gene uncertain. Germline V gives CDR1 SGHRS, CDR2 YFSETQ. The CDR3 loop spans 14 amino acids. V lost 0 bases and J lost 0, with 4 bases in between. DNA of the CDR3: TGCGCCAGCAGCTTGGACTTCTCCTACAATGAGCAGTTCTTC. Amino acids: CASSLDFSYNEQFF.

The chain recombines TRBV6-1 with TRBJ2-2, with no clear D. The germline V gene has CDR1 MNHNS and CDR2 SASEGT. Trimming took 2 bases from V and 6 from J, leaving 7 bases between them. This CDR3 spans 13 amino acids. CDR3 sequence: CASSEKESGELFF. The CDR3 DNA sequence: TGTGCCAGCAGTGAAAAGGAGTCCGGGGAGCTGTTTTTT.

This sequence joins TRBV19 and TRBJ2-1; D not resolved. The CDR3 is 14 residues long. Germline V gene data show CDR1 as LNHDA and CDR2 as SQIVND (reference sequence). The V gene lost 3 bases and the J gene lost 9 bases, with 15 bases spanning the gap. The CDR3 DNA reads TGTGCCAGTAGTATTCAGTTGTGGTCGGGTGAGCAGTTCTTC. Its protein is CASSIQLWSGEQFF.

V gene TRBV5-5 combines with J gene TRBJ1-1, with TRBD1 matching 8 bases. CDR1 and CDR2 from the germline V gene are SGHKS and YYEKEE (reference sequence). The CDR3 spans 19 residues. V lost 0 bases to trimming and J lost 1 base; unmatched junction nucleotides: 14. The CDR3 loop reads CASSLGLRWTGLPNTEAFF. The CDR3 region has the DNA TGTGCCAGCAGCTTGGGTTTGCGGTGGACAGGGCTCCCGAACACTGAAGCTTTCTTT.

This chain uses TRBV5-6 with TRBJ2-7, with 7 bases fitting TRBD1. Germline V gene lookup returns CDR1 SGHDT and CDR2 YYEEEE. Trimming removed 3 bases from V and 1 base from J; junction bases left unmatched: 10. The CDR3 covers 16 residues. The CDR3 DNA follows: TGTGCCAGCAGCTCGGGGACAGCAATTTATTCCTACGAGCAGTACTTC. Its translation is CASSSGTAIYSYEQYF.

The chain combines TRBV7-9 with TRBJ1-1; the D gene is possibly TRBD1 (5 bases). V was clipped by 1 base and J by 8 bases, with 11 bases between them. CDR1 SEHNR and CDR2 FQNEAQ come from the germline V gene (reference sequence). The CDR3 has 13 residues. The CDR3 DNA sequence: TGTGCCAGCAGCTTAGAGACAGCGCGGGAAGCTTTCTTT. Translating it yields CASSLETAREAFF.

Only one count was recorded for this clone. V and J are TRBV28 and TRBJ1-4; a weak D match, TRBD1 (5 bases). CDR3 size: 14 residues. Germline CDR1 reads MDHEN; CDR2 reads SYDVKM. Deletions cut 6 bases from V and 7 bases from J, with 15 bases between. CDR3 region: CASRTLGGSEKLFF. The CDR3 DNA sequence: TGTGCCAGCAGAACCCTTGGGGGTAGTGAAAAACTGTTTTTT.

The rearrangement joins TRBV28 to TRBJ2-6, with 7 bases fitting TRBD1. The trim removed 4 bases at V and 2 bases at J, leaving 2 bases unmatched. From germline, CDR1 is MDHEN and CDR2 SYDVKM. CDR3 size: 15 residues. The CDR3 reads CASSSGQAGANVLTF. DNA of the CDR3: TGTGCCAGCAGTTCCGGACAGGCTGGGGCCAACGTCCTGACTTTC.

V usage is TRBV7-8 and J usage is TRBJ1-5; TRBD1 agrees at 7 bases. Germline loops: CDR1 SGHVS, CDR2 FQNEAQ. The CDR3 runs 18 residues. The V gene end was trimmed by 5 bases and the J gene end by 2 bases; junction bases not matched to a gene: 15. The CDR3 here is CASSPQQTGIAGNQPQHF. CDR3 DNA: TGTGCCAGCAGCCCCCAACAGACAGGGATAGCAGGCAATCAGCCCCAGCATTTT.

The V call is TRBV7-6, the J call TRBJ2-3; D remains ambiguous. V gave up 1 base and J gave up 2 bases, with 13 bases separating them. The germline V gene encodes CDR1 SGHVS and CDR2 FNYEAQ. This CDR3 is built from 16 residues. The CDR3 region is CASSLDVRRFTDTQYF. The CDR3 DNA reads TGTGCCAGCAGCTTAGATGTAAGGCGTTTCACAGATACGCAGTATTTT. The full variable domain, in which reference TRBV7-6 and TRBJ2-3 provide the parts outside the CDR3, is GAGVSQSPRYKVTKRGQDVALRCDPISGHVSLYWYRQALGQGPEFLTYFNYEAQQDKSGLPNDRFSAERPEGSISTLTIQRTEQRDSAMYRCASSLDVRRFTDTQYFGPGTRLTVL.

This chain joins TRBV19 and TRBJ1-3; the D is unclear. The CDR3 is made up of 15 amino acids. Trimming took 5 bases from V and 1 from J, leaving 12 bases between them. Germline CDR1 reads LNHDA; CDR2 reads SQIVND (reference sequence). The CDR3 is CASSAPWGSGNTIYF. CDR3 nucleotides: TGTGCCAGTAGTGCACCATGGGGTTCTGGAAACACCATATATTTT.

The V call is TRBV7-2, the J call TRBJ2-6; D gene unclear. The germline gives CDR1 SGHTA, CDR2 FQGNSA. The V and J ends lost 4 bases and 4 bases respectively, with 11 bases between them. The CDR3 runs 15 residues. This chain's CDR3 is CASSSTAAGANVLTF. CDR3 in DNA: TGTGCCAGCAGCTCTACGGCGGCCGGGGCCAACGTCCTGACTTTC.

This clone was detected once. The genes are TRBV5-1 and TRBJ2-2, with 8 bases aligning to TRBD1. In germline, CDR1 is SGHRS, CDR2 YFSETQ. V was clipped by 4 bases and J by 5 bases; unmatched bases: 13. The CDR3 is 17 amino acids. CDR3 sequence: CASSRTAIRQGTGELFF. CDR3 sequence (DNA): TGCGCCAGCAGCCGCACCGCCATCCGACAGGGGACCGGGGAGCTGTTTTTT.

This sequence joins TRBV10-3 and TRBJ2-2; D remains unclear. The CDR3 has 16 amino acids. V was trimmed by 0 bases and J by 0 bases, leaving 8 bases between them. The germline CDR1 and CDR2 sequences are ENHRY and SYGVKD. As DNA, the CDR3 is TGTGCCATCAGTGAGTCGTGGACCTCGAACACCGGGGAGCTGTTTTTT. The encoded protein is CAISESWTSNTGELFF.

The chain combines TRBV29-1 with TRBJ2-3, with 11 bases fitting TRBD1. This CDR3 region has 14 residues. The germline CDR1 and CDR2 sequences are SQVTM and ANQGSEA. V lost 5 bases and J lost 6; bases outside the gene matches: 7. The CDR3: CSVIWTGGMDTQYF. In nucleotides, the CDR3 is TGCAGCGTTATATGGACAGGGGGCATGGATACGCAGTATTTT.

In its sample, this clone ranks as medium-sized. CDR3 protein: CSTGQGGTNEKLFF. In DNA form, the CDR3 reads TGCAGCACTGGACAGGGCGGAACTAATGAAAAACTGTTTTTT. The chain joins TRBV29-1 to TRBJ1-4; 8 bases fit TRBD1. The CDR3 is 14 amino acids. CDR1 and CDR2 from the germline V gene are SQVTM and ANQGSEA. V shed 8 bases, J shed 1 base, and the junction held 6 bases outside the gene matches.

The chain carries TRBV6-5 and TRBJ2-1; D gene uncertain. The CDR3 spans 12 residues. V gave up 4 bases and J gave up 8 bases, with 9 bases separating them. Germline lookup yields CDR1 MNHEY and CDR2 SVGAGI. CDR3 sequence reads: CASSSIHDEQFF. CDR3 nucleotide sequence: TGTGCCAGCAGTTCCATTCATGATGAGCAGTTCTTC.

The chain links TRBV19 to TRBJ2-1; weak D call: TRBD2 (5 bases). The V gene lost 6 bases and the J gene lost 2 bases, with 14 bases spanning the gap. The CDR3 has 15 amino acids. The germline V gene has CDR1 LNHDA and CDR2 SQIVND (reference sequence). CDR3 sequence: CASRNGLTPYNEQFF. CDR3 nucleotide sequence: TGTGCCAGTAGAAACGGACTCACCCCCTACAATGAGCAGTTCTTC. Full variable domain (missing parts from reference TRBV19 and TRBJ2-1): DGGITQSPKYLFRKEGQNVTLSCEQNLNHDAMYWYRQDPGQGLRLIYYSQIVNDFQKGDIAEGYSVSREKKESFPLTVTSAQKNPTAFYLCASRNGLTPYNEQFFGPGTRLTVL.

The chain is built from TRBV14 and TRBJ1-1; weak D call: TRBD1 (5 bases). The CDR3 totals 12 residues. The germline V gene has CDR1 SGHDN and CDR2 FVKESK. Trimming cost V 4 bases and J 10 bases, with 13 bases left between them. The CDR3 DNA follows: TGTGCCAGCAGCCGAGAGGGGCTAGGAGCTTTCTTT. As protein: CASSREGLGAFF.

The chain carries TRBV2 and TRBJ2-2; D may correspond to TRBD1 or TRBD2 (7 bases each). Deletions cut 8 bases from V and 5 bases from J, with 21 bases between. The germline gives CDR1 SNHLY, CDR2 FYNNEI. CDR3 length equals 16 residues. The CDR3 bases are TGTGCCAGCCATGGGGGGGACAGAATTCTAACCGGGGAGCTGTTTTTT. Translation: CASHGGDRILTGELFF.

J is TRBJ1-4 and V is TRBV2; D is ambiguous. This CDR3 is 14 amino acids long. V dropped 6 bases and J dropped 4 bases, with 12 bases sitting between them. Germline loops: CDR1 SNHLY, CDR2 FYNNEI. CDR3 coding DNA: TGTGCCAGCAGCGGCCTCACGAGTAATGAAAAACTGTTTTTT. Amino acid sequence: CASSGLTSNEKLFF.

A word on this clone: The junction shows a germline mismatch at one end, possibly a read error. The gene calls are TRBV27 and TRBJ2-7, with 11 bases that match TRBD2. The CDR3 runs to 13 residues. Germline values: CDR1 MNHEY, CDR2 SMNVEV (reference sequence). The CDR3 is CASSSTSGSPSGF. The DNA of the CDR3 is TGTGCCAGCAGTTCCACTAGCGGGAGTCCCTCGGGCTTC.

This chain connects TRBV6-5 to TRBJ1-2; D is unresolved. Trimming cost V 10 bases and J 4 bases, with 13 bases left between them. The CDR3 consists of 12 residues. CDR1 and CDR2 (germline): MNHEY, SVGAGI. The CDR3 nucleotides are TGTGCCACCGCTAGCCGGGGCTATGGCTACACCTTC. Amino acid sequence: CATASRGYGYTF.

V gene TRBV19 combines with J gene TRBJ1-2; D possibly corresponds to TRBD1 (5 bases). Germline V gene lookup returns CDR1 LNHDA and CDR2 SQIVND (reference sequence). CDR3 length: 16 residues. V was cut by 3 bases and J by 3 bases, with 17 bases left in between. This CDR3 is CASSIGEGRADYGYTF. The CDR3 nucleotides read TGTGCCAGTAGTATCGGGGAGGGCAGGGCGGACTATGGCTACACCTTC. Complete variable domain (other parts from reference TRBV19 and TRBJ1-2): DGGITQSPKYLFRKEGQNVTLSCEQNLNHDAMYWYRQDPGQGLRLIYYSQIVNDFQKGDIAEGYSVSREKKESFPLTVTSAQKNPTAFYLCASSIGEGRADYGYTFGSGTRLTVV.

The V gene is TRBV27, the J gene TRBJ2-1; D remains unclear. The germline V gene has CDR1 MNHEY and CDR2 SMNVEV (reference sequence). V was cut by 7 bases and J by 7 bases, with 17 bases left in between. The CDR3 contains 14 residues. The CDR3 bases are TGTGCCAGCACCCGCTCGCGAGTTAGTAATGAGCAGTTCTTC. It codes for CASTRSRVSNEQFF.

The chain couples TRBV28 to TRBJ2-3; D ambiguous. The CDR3 extends over 16 amino acids. Germline loops: CDR1 MDHEN, CDR2 SYDVKM. Trimming left V 5 bases short and J 0 bases short, with 15 bases between. The CDR3 region is CASSGITDSSTDTQYF. As DNA, the CDR3 is TGTGCCAGCAGTGGGATCACAGATTCTAGCACAGATACGCAGTATTTT.